These T cell receptor beta chains were read from a single sample in a study of tumor-infiltrating lymphocytes in primary liver carcinoma. Each CDR3 protein gets one entry after TCRdb re-called the multiplex PCR reads with MiXCR. The table includes approximately 300,000 distinct CDR3 sequences, approximately 60% detected once. The source material was peripheral blood. These receptors all come from a man in his forties with primary liver carcinoma and hepatitis B virus infection. The CDR3 runs from the conserved cysteine through the conserved F or W. Fields, in order: J gene, D gene, clone size, V gene, CDR3 protein, CDR3 DNA. The D gene is left open where the match is weak. Clone size, where shown, is once, few, many, or a class for clones that have expanded.

TRBJ1-5 | TRBD1 | once | TRBV25-1 | CTSSDPGQGDQPQHF | TGTACCAGCAGTGACCCGGGACAGGGTGATCAGCCCCAGCATTTT
TRBJ2-1 | . | few | TRBV21-1 | CASSNSRGLNNEQFF | TGTGCCAGCAGCAATAGTCGGGGGCTAAACAATGAGCAGTTCTTC
TRBJ2-1 | . | . | TRBV11-2 | CTSSLSGFDSEQFF | TGTACCAGCAGCTTGTCGGGGTTCGACAGTGAGCAGTTCTTC
TRBJ2-2 | . | . | TRBV12-3/TRBV12-4 | CASSFGREDTGKLFF | TGTGCCAGCAGTTTCGGCAGGGAGGACACCGGGAAGCTGTTTTTT
TRBJ2-7 | . | . | TRBV6-2/TRBV6-3 | CASTRNFGTQGAYEQYF | TGTGCCAGCACCCGCAATTTCGGGACACAAGGAGCCTACGAGCAGTACTTC
TRBJ1-5 | . | . | TRBV9 | CASSGGRKYQPQHF | TGTGCCAGCAGTGGCGGCAGGAAATATCAGCCTCAGCATTTT
TRBJ2-1 | TRBD1 | once | TRBV6-1 | CANSEGTGDEQFF | TGTGCCAACAGTGAAGGGACAGGTGATGAGCAGTTCTTC
TRBJ2-1 | TRBD2 | . | TRBV30 | CAWIIAGGYNEQFF | TGTGCCTGGATCATAGCGGGAGGGTACAATGAGCAGTTCTTC
TRBJ2-1 | TRBD1 | . | TRBV6-1 | CGNSDRVQYNEQFF | TGTGGCAACAGTGACAGGGTTCAGTACAATGAGCAGTTCTTC
TRBJ2-7 | . | . | TRBV10-3 | CAISESSGISYEQYF | TGTGCCATCAGTGAGTCGAGTGGGATCTCCTACGAGCAGTACTTC
TRBJ2-3 | . | . | TRBV4-1 | CASSQARSGSTDTQYF | TGCGCCAGCAGCCAAGCGCGGTCGGGAAGTACAGATACGCAGTATTTT
TRBJ1-5 | TRBD1 | . | TRBV4-1 | CASSQVDRGEDQPQHF | TGCGCCAGCAGCCAAGTGGACAGGGGAGAAGATCAGCCCCAGCATTTT
TRBJ2-7 | TRBD2 | . | TRBV28 | CASSTRGGVRNYEQYF | TGTGCCAGCAGTACCCGGGGGGGGGTCCGTAACTACGAGCAGTACTTC
TRBJ2-2 | . | few | TRBV5-1 | CASSLAGDTGELFF | TGCGCCAGCAGCTTGGCAGGGGACACCGGGGAGCTGTTTTTT
TRBJ2-7 | TRBD1 | . | TRBV11-2 | CASSPRDGQGDEQYF | TGTGCAAGCAGCCCAAGAGATGGACAGGGAGACGAGCAGTACTTC
TRBJ1-3 | . | . | TRBV28 | CASRQQGNTIYF | TGTGCCAGCAGGCAACAGGGAAACACCATATATTTT
TRBJ1-4 | . | . | TRBV4-1 | CASSQEGETLFF | TGCGCCAGCAGCCAAGAGGGGGAAACACTGTTCTTT
TRBJ2-1 | . | . | TRBV6-5 | CARSTSSSSYNEQFF | TGTGCCCGCTCTACCAGCTCCAGCTCCTACAATGAGCAGTTCTTC
TRBJ2-5 | TRBD2 | . | TRBV5-6 | CASSPKGLGGETQYF | TGTGCCAGCAGCCCCAAGGGGTTGGGAGGGGAGACCCAGTACTTT
TRBJ2-7 | . | many | TRBV12-3/TRBV12-4 | CASSQFYEQYF | TGTGCCAGCAGTCAATTTTACGAGCAGTACTTC
TRBJ1-1 | . | . | TRBV19 | CASSIGTPNTEAFF | TGTGCCAGTAGTATAGGGACTCCGAACACTGAAGCTTTCTTT
TRBJ2-1 | TRBD2 | . | TRBV6-6 | CTSSRTSGNNEQFF | TGTACCAGCAGTCGGACTAGCGGAAACAATGAGCAGTTCTTC
TRBJ2-3 | . | . | TRBV11-1 | CASCLERRGGDTQYF | TGTGCCAGCTGCTTAGAGCGCAGGGGAGGAGATACGCAGTATTTT
TRBJ1-1 | TRBD1 | many | TRBV6-6 | CASRDRGQGEVGEAFF | TGTGCCAGCAGGGACAGGGGACAGGGGGAAGTCGGTGAAGCTTTCTTT
TRBJ2-2 | . | once | TRBV12-3/TRBV12-4 | CASSSPAPWIPGELFF | TGTGCCAGCAGTTCTCCCGCCCCTTGGATCCCCGGGGAGCTGTTTTTT
TRBJ1-3 | . | . | TRBV6-6 | CAGRETLSGNTIYF | TGTGCCGGACGGGAGACTCTTTCTGGAAACACCATATATTTT
TRBJ1-1 | TRBD1 | . | TRBV28 | CASSPHGTGRAEVFF | TGTGCCAGCAGTCCACATGGGACAGGGAGGGCTGAAGTTTTCTTT
TRBJ2-7 | . | . | TRBV29-1 | CSSMTSGTCTPCEQYF | TGCAGCTCCATGACATCTGGGACCTGCACTCCCTGCGAGCAGTACTTC
TRBJ2-2 | TRBD2 | . | TRBV5-5 | CASSSQAPGGRTGELFF | TGTGCCAGCAGCTCCCAAGCGCCGGGAGGGCGCACCGGGGAGCTGTTTTTT
TRBJ2-5 | TRBD2 | few | TRBV12-3/TRBV12-4 | CASSHGRRAEETQYF | TGTGCCAGCAGTCACGGGAGGCGGGCTGAAGAGACCCAGTACTTC
TRBJ1-2 | . | many | TRBV6-2/TRBV6-3 | CASSSQGLNYGYTF | TGTGCCAGCAGTTCTCAGGGGCTCAACTATGGCTACACCTTC
TRBJ2-7 | TRBD2 | many | TRBV6-2/TRBV6-3 | CASSYSELAWYEQYF | TGTGCCAGCAGTTACTCGGAACTAGCGTGGTACGAGCAGTACTTC
TRBJ2-1 | TRBD2 | . | TRBV6-1 | CASSECLAGSYIEQFF | TGTGCCAGCAGTGAGTGTTTAGCGGGCTCCTACATTGAGCAGTTCTTC
TRBJ1-5 | . | few | TRBV5-1 | CASSLDGGREEPQHF | TGCGCCAGCAGCTTGGATGGAGGGAGGGAAGAGCCCCAGCATTTT
TRBJ2-3 | . | . | TRBV12-3/TRBV12-4 | CASRPGVADTDAQYF | TGTGCCAGCAGACCTGGAGTAGCGGACACAGATGCGCAGTATTTT
TRBJ2-7 | . | . | TRBV7-8 | CANSFAGAGEQYF | TGTGCCAACAGCTTCGCAGGGGCTGGGGAGCAGTACTTC
TRBJ2-1 | . | . | TRBV5-1 | CASSLSSRSFYNEQFF | TGCGCCAGCAGCTTGTCTTCCCGGAGCTTCTACAATGAGCAGTTCTTC
TRBJ2-7 | . | . | TRBV12-3/TRBV12-4 | CANSLATGRYEQYF | TGTGCCAATAGTTTAGCTACAGGTCGATACGAGCAGTACTTT
TRBJ2-2 | TRBD2 | . | TRBV10-3 | CAIMGTSGRSNTGELFF | TGTGCCATCATGGGGACTAGCGGGAGGTCGAACACCGGGGAGCTGTTTTTT
TRBJ1-2 | . | . | TRBV6-6 | CVSRAGINYGYTF | TGTGTCAGCAGGGCAGGGATTAACTATGGCTACACCTTC
TRBJ2-1 | . | few | TRBV12-5 | CASGSSIGPGKQFF | TGTGCTAGTGGTTCTTCGATAGGGCCCGGGAAGCAGTTCTTC